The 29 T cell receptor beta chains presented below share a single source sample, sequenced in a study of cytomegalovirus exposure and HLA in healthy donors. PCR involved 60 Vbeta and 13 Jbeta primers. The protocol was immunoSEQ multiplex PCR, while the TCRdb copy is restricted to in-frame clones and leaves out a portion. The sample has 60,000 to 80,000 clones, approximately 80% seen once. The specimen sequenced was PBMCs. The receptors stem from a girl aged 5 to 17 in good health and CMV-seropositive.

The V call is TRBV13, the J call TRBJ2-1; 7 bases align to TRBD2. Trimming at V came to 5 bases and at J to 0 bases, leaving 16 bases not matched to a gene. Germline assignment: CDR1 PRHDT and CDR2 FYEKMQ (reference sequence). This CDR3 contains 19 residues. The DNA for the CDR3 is TGTGCCAGCAGCGCCTGGGGTAGCGGGCCTGCGAGCTCCTACAATGAGCAGTTCTTC. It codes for CASSAWGSGPASSYNEQFF. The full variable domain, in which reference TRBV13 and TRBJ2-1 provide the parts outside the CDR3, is AAGVIQSPRHLIKEKRETATLKCYPIPRHDTVYWYQQGPGQDPQFLISFYEKMQSDKGSIPDRFSAQQFSDYHSELNMSSLELGDSALYFCASSAWGSGPASSYNEQFFGPGTRLTVL.

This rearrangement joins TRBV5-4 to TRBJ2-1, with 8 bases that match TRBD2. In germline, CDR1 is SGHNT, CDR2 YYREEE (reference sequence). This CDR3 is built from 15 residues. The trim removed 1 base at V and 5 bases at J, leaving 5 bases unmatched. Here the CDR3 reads CASSLIQREHNEQFF. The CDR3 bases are TGTGCCAGCAGCTTGATCCAGCGGGAGCACAATGAGCAGTTCTTC.

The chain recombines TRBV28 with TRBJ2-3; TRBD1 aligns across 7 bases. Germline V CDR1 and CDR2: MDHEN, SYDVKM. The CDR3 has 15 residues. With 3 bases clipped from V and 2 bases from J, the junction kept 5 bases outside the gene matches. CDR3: CASSFRDRDTDTQYF. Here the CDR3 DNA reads TGTGCCAGCAGTTTCCGGGACAGAGACACAGATACGCAGTATTTT. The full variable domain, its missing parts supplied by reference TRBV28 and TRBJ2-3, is DVKVTQSSRYLVKRTGEKVFLECVQDMDHENMFWYRQDPGLGLRLIYFSYDVKMKEKGDIPEGYSVSREKKERFSLILESASTNQTSMYLCASSFRDRDTDTQYFGPGTRLTVL.

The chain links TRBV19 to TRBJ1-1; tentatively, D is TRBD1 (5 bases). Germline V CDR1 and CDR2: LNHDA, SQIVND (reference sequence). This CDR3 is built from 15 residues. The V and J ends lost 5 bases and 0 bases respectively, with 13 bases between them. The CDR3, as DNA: TGTGCCAGTAGTCCCCGGGGGGTAGTGAACACTGAAGCTTTCTTT. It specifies CASSPRGVVNTEAFF. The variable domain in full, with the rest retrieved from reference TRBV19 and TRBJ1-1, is DGGITQSPKYLFRKEGQNVTLSCEQNLNHDAMYWYRQDPGQGLRLIYYSQIVNDFQKGDIAEGYSVSREKKESFPLTVTSAQKNPTAFYLCASSPRGVVNTEAFFGQGTRLTVV.

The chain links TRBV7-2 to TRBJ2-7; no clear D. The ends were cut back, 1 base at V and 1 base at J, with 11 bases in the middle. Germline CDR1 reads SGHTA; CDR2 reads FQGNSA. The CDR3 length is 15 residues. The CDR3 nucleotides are TGTGCCAGCAGCTTAGGGGTTGTAGCTTCCTACGAGCAGTACTTC. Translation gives CASSLGVVASYEQYF.

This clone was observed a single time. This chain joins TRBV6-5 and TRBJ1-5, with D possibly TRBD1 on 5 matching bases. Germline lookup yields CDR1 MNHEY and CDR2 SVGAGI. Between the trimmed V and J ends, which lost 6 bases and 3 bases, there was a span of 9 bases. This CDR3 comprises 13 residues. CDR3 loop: CASRAGNNQPQHF. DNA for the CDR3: TGTGCCAGCAGGGCAGGGAACAATCAGCCCCAGCATTTT.

CDR3 residues: CASSLGGANYGYTF. For the CDR3, the DNA is TGTGCCAGCAGCTTAGGCGGAGCTAACTATGGCTACACCTTC. The rearrangement links TRBV7-2 to TRBJ1-2, with unresolved D. Germline V gene lookup returns CDR1 SGHTA and CDR2 FQGNSA. The CDR3 is 14 residues long. The V end lost 1 base, the J end lost 0 bases, and 6 bases lay between the germline ends.

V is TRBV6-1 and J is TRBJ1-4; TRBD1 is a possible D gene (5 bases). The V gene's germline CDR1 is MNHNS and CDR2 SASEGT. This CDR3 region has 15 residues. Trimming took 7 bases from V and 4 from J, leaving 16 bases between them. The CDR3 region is CASTGFLLDNEKLFF. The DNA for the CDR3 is TGTGCCAGCACAGGGTTTCTCCTTGATAATGAAAAACTGTTTTTT.

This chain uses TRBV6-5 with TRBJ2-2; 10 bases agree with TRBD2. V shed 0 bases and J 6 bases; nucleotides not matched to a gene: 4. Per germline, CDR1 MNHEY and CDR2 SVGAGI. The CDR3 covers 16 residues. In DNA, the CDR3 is TGTGCCAGCAGTTACTCCCTAGCGGGAGCCGCCGGGGAGCTGTTTTTT. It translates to CASSYSLAGAAGELFF.

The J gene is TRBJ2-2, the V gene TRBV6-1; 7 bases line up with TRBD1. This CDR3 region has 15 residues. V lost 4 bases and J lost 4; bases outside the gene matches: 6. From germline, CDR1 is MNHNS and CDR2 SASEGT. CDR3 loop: CASSARQGFTGELFF. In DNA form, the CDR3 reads TGTGCCAGCAGTGCAAGACAGGGATTCACCGGGGAGCTGTTTTTT.

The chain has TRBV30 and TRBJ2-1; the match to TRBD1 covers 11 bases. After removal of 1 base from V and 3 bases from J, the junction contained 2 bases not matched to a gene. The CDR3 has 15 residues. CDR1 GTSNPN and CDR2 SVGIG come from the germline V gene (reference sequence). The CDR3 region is CAWSDGTGGYNEQFF. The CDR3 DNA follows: TGTGCCTGGAGTGACGGGACAGGGGGCTACAATGAGCAGTTCTTC.

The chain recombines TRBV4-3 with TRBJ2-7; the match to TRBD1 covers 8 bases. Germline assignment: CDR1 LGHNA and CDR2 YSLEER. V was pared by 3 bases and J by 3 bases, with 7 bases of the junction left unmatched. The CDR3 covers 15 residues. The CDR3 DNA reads TGCGCCAGCAGCCAGCGCCAGGGGGCGGACTACGAGCAGTACTTC. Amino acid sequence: CASSQRQGADYEQYF.

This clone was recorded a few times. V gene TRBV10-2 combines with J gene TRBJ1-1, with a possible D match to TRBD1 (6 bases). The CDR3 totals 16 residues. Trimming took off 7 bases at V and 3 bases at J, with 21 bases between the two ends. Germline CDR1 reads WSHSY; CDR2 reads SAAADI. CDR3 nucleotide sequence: TGCGCCAGCACTCCAAGGGGGGGGCGCGGCGACACTGAAGCTTTCTTT. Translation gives CASTPRGGRGDTEAFF.

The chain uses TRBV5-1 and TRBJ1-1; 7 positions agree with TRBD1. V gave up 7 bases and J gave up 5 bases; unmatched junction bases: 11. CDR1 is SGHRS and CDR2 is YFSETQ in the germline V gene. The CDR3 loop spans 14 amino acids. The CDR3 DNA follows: TGCGCCAGCGGCCCCGACAGGGTAGGAACTGAAGCTTTCTTT. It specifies CASGPDRVGTEAFF.

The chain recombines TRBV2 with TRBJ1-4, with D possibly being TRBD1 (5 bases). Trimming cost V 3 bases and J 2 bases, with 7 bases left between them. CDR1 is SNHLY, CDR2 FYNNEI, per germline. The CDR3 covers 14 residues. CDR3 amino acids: CASSDRQTNEKLFF. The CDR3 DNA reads TGTGCCAGCAGTGATCGACAGACTAATGAAAAACTGTTTTTT.

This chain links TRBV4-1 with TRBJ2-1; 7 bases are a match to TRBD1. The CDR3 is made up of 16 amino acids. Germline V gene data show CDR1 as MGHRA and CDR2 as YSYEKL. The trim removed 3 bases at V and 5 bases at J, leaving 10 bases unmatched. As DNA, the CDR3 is TGCGCCAGCAGCCAGAGGGGGCGAGACTTCGACAATGAGCAGTTCTTC. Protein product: CASSQRGRDFDNEQFF.

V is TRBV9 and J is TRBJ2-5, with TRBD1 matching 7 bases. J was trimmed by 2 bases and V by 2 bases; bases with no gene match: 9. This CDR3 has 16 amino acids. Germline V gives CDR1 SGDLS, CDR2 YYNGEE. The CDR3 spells CASSVGSGTVQETQYF. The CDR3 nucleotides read TGTGCCAGCAGCGTTGGGTCCGGGACAGTTCAAGAGACCCAGTACTTC.

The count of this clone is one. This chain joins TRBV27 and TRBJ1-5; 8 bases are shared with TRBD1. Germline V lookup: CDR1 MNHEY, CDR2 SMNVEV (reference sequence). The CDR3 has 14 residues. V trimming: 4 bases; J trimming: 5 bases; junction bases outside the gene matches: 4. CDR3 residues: CASSSHRGDQPQHF. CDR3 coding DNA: TGTGCCAGCAGTTCGCACAGGGGGGATCAGCCCCAGCATTTT.

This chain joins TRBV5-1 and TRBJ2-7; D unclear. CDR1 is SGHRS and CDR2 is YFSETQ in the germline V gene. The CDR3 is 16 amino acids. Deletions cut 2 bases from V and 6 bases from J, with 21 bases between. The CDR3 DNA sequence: TGCGCCAGCAGCTTTACATTGGGTAGCCTACGTACCGAGCAGTACTTC. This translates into CASSFTLGSLRTEQYF. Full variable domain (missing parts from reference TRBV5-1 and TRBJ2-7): KAGVTQTPRYLIKTRGQQVTLSCSPISGHRSVSWYQQTPGQGLQFLFEYFSETQRNKGNFPGRFSGRQFSNSRSEMNVSTLELGDSALYLCASSFTLGSLRTEQYFGPGTRLTVT.

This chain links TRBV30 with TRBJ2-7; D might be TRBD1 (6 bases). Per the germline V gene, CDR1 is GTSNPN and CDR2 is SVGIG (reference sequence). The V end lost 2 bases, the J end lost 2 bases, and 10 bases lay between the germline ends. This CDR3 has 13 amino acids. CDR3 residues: CAWSRDNTYEQYF. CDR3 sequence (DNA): TGTGCCTGGAGTAGGGACAATACCTACGAGCAGTACTTC.

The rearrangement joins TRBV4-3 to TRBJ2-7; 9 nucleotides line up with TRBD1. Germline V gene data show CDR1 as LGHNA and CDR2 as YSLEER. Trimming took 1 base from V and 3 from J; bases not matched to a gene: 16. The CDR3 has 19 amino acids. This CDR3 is CASSQGAGTGFLVRYEQYF. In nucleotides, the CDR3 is TGCGCCAGCAGCCAAGGTGCCGGGACAGGGTTTTTAGTCCGCTACGAGCAGTACTTC.

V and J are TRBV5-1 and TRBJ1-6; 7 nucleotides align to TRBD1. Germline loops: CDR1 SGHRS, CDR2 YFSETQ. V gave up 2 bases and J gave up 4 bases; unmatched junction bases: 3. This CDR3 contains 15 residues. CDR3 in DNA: TGCGCCAGCAGCTTTAGGACAGGTTATAATTCACCCCTCCACTTT. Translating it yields CASSFRTGYNSPLHF.

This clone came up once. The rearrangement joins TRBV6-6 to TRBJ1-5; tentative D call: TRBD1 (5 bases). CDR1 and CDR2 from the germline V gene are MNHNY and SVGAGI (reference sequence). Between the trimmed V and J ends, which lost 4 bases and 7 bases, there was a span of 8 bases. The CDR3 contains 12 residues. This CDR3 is CASSSTGQPQHF. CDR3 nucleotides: TGTGCCAGCAGTTCTACAGGCCAGCCCCAGCATTTT.

Here the CDR3 reads CASSPSPRGNTGELFF. The CDR3 DNA follows: TGCGCCAGCAGCCCCTCGCCACGAGGGAATACCGGGGAGCTGTTTTTT. The genes are TRBV4-1 and TRBJ2-2; D is perhaps TRBD2 (5 bases). Trimming shortened V by 4 bases and J by 5 bases, and 17 bases separated the two germline ends. The length of the CDR3 is 16 residues. Germline CDR1 and CDR2: MGHRA and YSYEKL.

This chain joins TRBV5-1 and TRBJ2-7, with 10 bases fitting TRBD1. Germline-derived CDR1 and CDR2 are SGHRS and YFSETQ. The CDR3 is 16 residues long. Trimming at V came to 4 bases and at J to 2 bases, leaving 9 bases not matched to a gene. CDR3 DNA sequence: TGCGCCAGCAGCCCGGCGGTCGGACAGGGGGCCTACGAGCAGTACTTC. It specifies CASSPAVGQGAYEQYF. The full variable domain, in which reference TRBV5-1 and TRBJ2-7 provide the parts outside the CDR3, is KAGVTQTPRYLIKTRGQQVTLSCSPISGHRSVSWYQQTPGQGLQFLFEYFSETQRNKGNFPGRFSGRQFSNSRSEMNVSTLELGDSALYLCASSPAVGQGAYEQYFGPGTRLTVT.

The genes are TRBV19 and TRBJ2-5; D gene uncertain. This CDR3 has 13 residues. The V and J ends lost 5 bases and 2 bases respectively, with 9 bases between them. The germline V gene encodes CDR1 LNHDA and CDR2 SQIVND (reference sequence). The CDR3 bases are TGTGCCAGTAGTTTCCAGGTGCAAGAGACCCAGTACTTC. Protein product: CASSFQVQETQYF.

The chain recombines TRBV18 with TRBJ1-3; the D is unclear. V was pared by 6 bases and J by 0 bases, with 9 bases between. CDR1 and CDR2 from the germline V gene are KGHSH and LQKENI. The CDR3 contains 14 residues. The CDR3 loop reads CASSPELSGNTIYF. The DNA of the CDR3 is TGTGCCAGCTCCCCAGAGCTCTCTGGAAACACCATATATTTT.

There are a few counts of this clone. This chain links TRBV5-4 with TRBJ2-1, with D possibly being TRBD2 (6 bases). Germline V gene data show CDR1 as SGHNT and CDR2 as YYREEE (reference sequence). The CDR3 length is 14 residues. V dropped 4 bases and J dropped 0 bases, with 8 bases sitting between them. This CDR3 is CASSRRDSYNEQFF. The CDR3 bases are TGTGCCAGCAGCCGGCGGGACTCCTACAATGAGCAGTTCTTC.

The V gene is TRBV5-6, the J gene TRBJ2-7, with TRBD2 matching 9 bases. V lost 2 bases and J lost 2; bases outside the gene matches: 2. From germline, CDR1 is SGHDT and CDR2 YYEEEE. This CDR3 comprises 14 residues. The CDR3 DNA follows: TGTGCCAGCAGCTTCGGCGGGAGGGCCTACGAGCAGTACTTC. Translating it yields CASSFGGRAYEQYF.